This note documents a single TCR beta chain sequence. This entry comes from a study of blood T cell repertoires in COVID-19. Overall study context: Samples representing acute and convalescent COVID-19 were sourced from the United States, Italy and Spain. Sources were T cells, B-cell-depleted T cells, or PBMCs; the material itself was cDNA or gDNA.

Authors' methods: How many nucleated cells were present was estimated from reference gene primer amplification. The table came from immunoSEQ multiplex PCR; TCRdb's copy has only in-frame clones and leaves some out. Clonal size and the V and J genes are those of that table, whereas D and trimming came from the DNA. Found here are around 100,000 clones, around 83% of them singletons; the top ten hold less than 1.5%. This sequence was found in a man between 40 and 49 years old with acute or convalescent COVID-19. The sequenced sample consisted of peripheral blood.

CDR3 amino acids: CASSLGQGTVPETQYF. CDR3 nucleotide sequence: TGTGCCAGCAGCTTAGGGCAGGGCACTGTTCCGGAGACCCAGTACTTC. The chain employs TRBV11-2 and TRBJ2-5, with TRBD1 as a possible D gene (5 bases). Germline CDR1 SGHAT, CDR2 FQNNGV. With 1 base removed from V and 5 bases from J, the gap between germline ends came to 17 bases. The CDR3 totals 16 residues.